This note documents a single T cell receptor (beta chain) sequence. The germline V gene has CDR1 SNHLY and CDR2 FYNNEI. The CDR3 has 14 amino acids. J lost 2 bases, V lost 8 bases, and 6 bases had no gene match. This record belongs to a study of T cell changes during pregnancy in multiple sclerosis. Profiled with immunoSEQ multiplex PCR; TCRdb holds only in-frame clones, not every one. Among some 42,000 clones listed, about 85% were seen once. This chain connects TRBV2 to TRBJ1-2; 9 bases map to TRBD1. The TCR comes from a female donor with multiple sclerosis, enrolled in a pregnancy study. The sequenced sample was CD4+ T cells from peripheral blood mononuclear cells, obtained after pregnancy. The CDR3 spells CASGRDRVNYGYTF. CDR3 nucleotides: TGTGCCAGCGGGCGGGACAGGGTGAACTATGGCTACACCTTC.